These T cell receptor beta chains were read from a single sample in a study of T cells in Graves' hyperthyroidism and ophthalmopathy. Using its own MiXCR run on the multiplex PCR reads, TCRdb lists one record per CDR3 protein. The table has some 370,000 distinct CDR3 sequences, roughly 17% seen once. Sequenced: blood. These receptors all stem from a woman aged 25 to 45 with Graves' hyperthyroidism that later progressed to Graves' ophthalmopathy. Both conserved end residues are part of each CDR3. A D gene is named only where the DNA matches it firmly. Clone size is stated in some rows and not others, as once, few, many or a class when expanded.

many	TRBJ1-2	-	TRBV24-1	CATSDSLNYGYTF	TGTGCCACCAGTGATTCCCTCAACTATGGCTACACCTTC
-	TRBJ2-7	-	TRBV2	CASSRRGRELGFDEQYF	TGTGCCAGCAGCCGACGGGGCAGGGAGCTCGGTTTCGACGAGCAGTACTTC
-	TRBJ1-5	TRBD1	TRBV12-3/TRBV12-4	CASSKWTGGNQPQHF	TGTGCCAGCAGCAAATGGACAGGGGGTAATCAGCCCCAGCATTTT
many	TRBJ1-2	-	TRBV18	CASSPRDTEGYTF	TGTGCCAGCTCACCCCGGGACACAGAGGGCTACACCTTC
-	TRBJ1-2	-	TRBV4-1	CASTHTGGKDGYTF	TGCGCCAGCACCCATACTGGGGGGAAGGATGGCTACACCTTC
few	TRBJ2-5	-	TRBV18	CASSQRTLEETQYF	TGTGCCAGCTCGCAAAGGACTTTAGAAGAGACCCAGTACTTC
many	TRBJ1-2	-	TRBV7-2	CASSFPGGRYTF	TGTGCCAGCAGCTTCCCCGGGGGACGCTACACCTTC
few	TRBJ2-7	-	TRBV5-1	CASSSSQGGPYEQYF	TGCGCCAGCAGCTCTTCCCAGGGGGGTCCCTACGAGCAGTACTTC
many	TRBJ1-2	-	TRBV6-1	CASSFGPLAGTGYTF	TGTGCCAGCAGTTTTGGCCCCTTGGCAGGGACTGGCTACACCTTC
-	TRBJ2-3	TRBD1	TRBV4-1	CASSVGTGIDTQYF	TGCGCCAGCAGCGTTGGGACAGGGATAGATACGCAGTATTTT
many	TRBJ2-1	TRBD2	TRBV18	CASSGTSGRREQFF	TGTGCCAGTTCCGGGACTAGCGGGAGAAGGGAGCAGTTCTTC
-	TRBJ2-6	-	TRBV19	CASSILFLDSGANVLTF	TGTGCCAGTAGTATCTTATTCCTAGACTCTGGGGCCAACGTCCTGACTTTC
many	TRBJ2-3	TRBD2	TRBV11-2	CASSLGAGVSDTQYF	TGTGCCAGCAGCTTAGGGGCGGGAGTGTCAGATACGCAGTATTTT
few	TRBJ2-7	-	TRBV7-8	CASSPEGSVSEQYF	TGTGCCAGCAGCCCCGAAGGGTCGGTAAGCGAGCAGTACTTC
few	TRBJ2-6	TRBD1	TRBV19	CASSPYGDSPSGANVLTF	TGTGCCAGTAGCCCTTATGGGGACAGTCCCTCTGGGGCCAACGTCCTGACTTTC
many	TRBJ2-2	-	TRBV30	CAWDRANTGELFF	TGTGCCTGGGACAGAGCGAACACCGGGGAGCTGTTTTTT
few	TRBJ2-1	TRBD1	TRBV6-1	CASSRLTGQSSYNEQFF	TGTGCCAGCAGCCGCCTTACGGGACAGAGCTCCTACAATGAGCAGTTCTTC
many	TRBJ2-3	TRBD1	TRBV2	CATTGTGGKRDTQYF	TGTGCCACAACCGGGACAGGGGGAAAGAGGGATACGCAGTATTTT
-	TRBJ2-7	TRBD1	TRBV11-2	CASSSPSTGSVNEQYF	TGTGCCAGCAGCTCCCCCTCGACAGGGTCGGTGAACGAGCAGTACTTC
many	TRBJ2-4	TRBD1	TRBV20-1	CSALPVLNRDRGYIQYF	TGCAGTGCCCTCCCGGTTCTAAATCGGGACAGGGGGTACATTCAGTACTTC
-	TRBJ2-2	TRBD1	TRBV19	CASKQGNSGTGELFF	TGTGCCAGCAAACAGGGGAACTCCGGCACCGGGGAGCTGTTTTTT
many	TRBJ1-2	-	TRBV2	CASSEGGGFDGYTF	TGTGCCAGCAGTGAAGGGGGCGGGTTCGATGGCTACACCTTC
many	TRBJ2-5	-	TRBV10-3	CAISDLKRAQETQYF	TGTGCCATCAGTGATTTAAAGCGGGCACAAGAGACCCAGTACTTC